What follows describes a single T cell receptor (beta chain). The data were obtained in a study of control samples from healthy donors and cancer patients. The data were produced by immunoSEQ multiplex PCR, yet TCRdb's version contains in-frame clones alone and is incomplete. The sample lists about 140,000 clones, approximately 94% occurring once. This clonotype was sampled from a man in his forties in good health. Sequencing was carried out using blood.

CDR3 sequence reads: CASSSGQGAGNEKLFF. The CDR3, as DNA: TGTGCCAGCAGCTCGGGACAGGGGGCTGGTAATGAAAAACTGTTTTTT. This rearrangement joins TRBV11-2 to TRBJ1-4; 12 nucleotides line up with TRBD1. The CDR3 has 16 amino acids. The junction had 4 bases not matched to a gene; V was cut back by 4 bases and J by 4 bases. In germline, CDR1 is SGHAT, CDR2 FQNNGV. The variable domain in full, with the rest retrieved from reference TRBV11-2 and TRBJ1-4, is EAGVAQSPRYKIIEKRQSVAFWCNPISGHATLYWYQQILGQGPKLLIQFQNNGVVDDSQLPKDRFSAERLKGVDSTLKIQPAKLEDSAVYLCASSSGQGAGNEKLFFGSGTQLSVL.